One T cell receptor (beta chain) is described in this entry. This clonotype turned up a few times. Its target antigen remains unknown. The record has no base qualities; no much larger clone is one base away. The library was built by means of PCR. Sequenced using an Illumina HiSeq 2500. TCR libraries were prepared with molecular barcoding, using unique molecular identifiers to normalize TCRbeta repertoire quantification. TCRdb ran its own pipeline on the public reads, namely fastp trimming at Q25 and MiXCR clone calling, and kept in-frame beta chains. Each entry merges the rows of one CDR3 protein and shows their most common DNA and genes. The sample table contains about 580,000 distinct CDR3 sequences; only one count was recorded for 23% of them. The ten largest make up approximately 14% of the sample. Sample treatment or condition, as interpreted from the label and publication: allogeneic hematopoietic cell transplantation with graft depleted of TCRalphabeta T cells and CD19 B cells. The transplant recipients were children given TCRalphabeta/CD19-depleted allogeneic hematopoietic cell grafts.

The record originates from a study of T-cell reconstitution after alpha-beta-depleted transplantation in children listed by TCRdb under 2016. With respect to the entire study: Using TCR repertoire profiling, the study followed T-cell immune reconstitution in a quantitative way in children after TCRalphabeta/CD19-depleted allogeneic hematopoietic cell transplantation. The paper as a whole reports these results and caveats: Over subsequent months, a decline in hyperexpanded clone frequencies was noted, and after one year, T-cell counts and TCRbeta diversity were mostly ascribed to newly produced T cells. In some patients, high TCRbeta diversity at day 60 was attributed to recipient T cells and intrathymic progenitors that had survived conditioning. The apparently early recovery of alphabetaT-cell counts about two months after transplant reportedly depended on only several hundred rapidly expanded clones that came from non-depleted graft cells.

The germline V gene (reference sequence) specifies SGHAT as CDR1 and FQDESV as CDR2. Including cysteine and phenylalanine, the CDR3 has 18 amino acids. Only the CDR3 DNA is retained, 54 bases long and in frame from the first base. V is cut by 0 bases and J by 11 bases, and the space between the germline ends is 23 bases. The rearranged chain carries TRBV11-1 and TRBJ1-6; the D gene is perhaps TRBD1, from 6 matching bases. This specimen consisted of PBMCs, mostly from graft donor cells, obtained 360 days after TCRalphabeta/CD19-depleted stem cell transplant. The receptor's source is a boy younger than two who had a stem cell transplant for acute myeloid leukemia, so the T cells may come from the graft donor. The nucleotides read TGTGCCAGCAGCTTAGCCCCCAATGGATCAGGGGATGAGGCACCCCTCCACTTT. It translates to CASSLAPNGSGDEAPLHF.